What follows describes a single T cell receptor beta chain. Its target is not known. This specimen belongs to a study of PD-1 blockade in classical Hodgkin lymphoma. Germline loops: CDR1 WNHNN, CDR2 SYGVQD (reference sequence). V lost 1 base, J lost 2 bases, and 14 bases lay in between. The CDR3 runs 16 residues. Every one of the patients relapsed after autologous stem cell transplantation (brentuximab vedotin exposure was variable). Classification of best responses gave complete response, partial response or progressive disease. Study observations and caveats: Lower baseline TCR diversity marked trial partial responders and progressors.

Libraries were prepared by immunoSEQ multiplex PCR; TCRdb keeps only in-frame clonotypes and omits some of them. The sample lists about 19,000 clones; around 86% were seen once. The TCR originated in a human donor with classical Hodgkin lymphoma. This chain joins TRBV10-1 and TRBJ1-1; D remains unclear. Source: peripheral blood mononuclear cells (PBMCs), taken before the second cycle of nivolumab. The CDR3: CASSEYTPFYNTEAFF. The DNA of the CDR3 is TGCGCCAGCAGTGAGTATACCCCATTTTACAACACTGAAGCTTTCTTT.